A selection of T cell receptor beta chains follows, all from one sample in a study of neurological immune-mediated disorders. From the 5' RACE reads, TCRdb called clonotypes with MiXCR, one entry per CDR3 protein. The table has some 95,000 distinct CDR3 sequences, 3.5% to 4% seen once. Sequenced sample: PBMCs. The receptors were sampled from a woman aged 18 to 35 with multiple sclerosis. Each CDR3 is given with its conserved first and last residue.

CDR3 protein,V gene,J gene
CAISSKIRGTDYEQYF,TRBV10-3,TRBJ2-7
CASKRDPYGYTF,TRBV6-5,TRBJ1-2
CSARASGREETQYF,TRBV20-1,TRBJ2-5
CASSYGAGGYSLGETQYF,TRBV6-5,TRBJ2-5
CSARDAARNTEAFF,TRBV20-1,TRBJ1-1
CSARVRGGWDTF,TRBV20-1,TRBJ1-2
CASSEAGTGNYGYTF,TRBV2,TRBJ1-2
CASSSGTGTRETQYF,TRBV7-9,TRBJ2-5
CASSTRNGRNEKLFF,TRBV11-2,TRBJ1-4
CSAKIGGGPRSEQFF,TRBV20-1,TRBJ2-1
CASSQIQGDEKLFF,TRBV14,TRBJ1-4
CASSLKGNTIYF,TRBV12-3/TRBV12-4,TRBJ1-3
CASSYPIHNEQFF,TRBV12-3/TRBV12-4,TRBJ2-1
CASSYGGAVNTEAFF,TRBV6-6,TRBJ1-1
CASSPDRYEQYF,TRBV12-3/TRBV12-4,TRBJ2-7
CASSQEGASGNTIYF,TRBV4-2,TRBJ1-3
CSAFRSSSYNEQFF,TRBV20-1,TRBJ2-1
CSASQGRTGRETQYF,TRBV20-1,TRBJ2-5
CASSSTTALNEKLFF,TRBV7-9,TRBJ1-4
CASSLSLAGDETQYF,TRBV7-9,TRBJ2-5
CASSFRDSPINEQFF,TRBV5-1,TRBJ2-1
CASSSGTFQETQYF,TRBV5-6,TRBJ2-5
CASSLWDTQYF,TRBV5-7,TRBJ2-3
CASSPRLAGGYNEQFF,TRBV12-3/TRBV12-4,TRBJ2-1
CASRKQGIGTGELFF,TRBV3-1,TRBJ2-2
CASSQQQDSNQPQHF,TRBV4-1,TRBJ1-5
CSAHDRENQPQHF,TRBV20-1,TRBJ1-5
CSAPDATNEKLFF,TRBV20-1,TRBJ1-4
CASSLFQDREKLFF,TRBV5-1,TRBJ1-4
CSAGGTSALRTDTQYF,TRBV20-1,TRBJ2-3
CASSVQGGNTEAFF,TRBV5-6,TRBJ1-1
CASSGDWNTEAFF,TRBV2,TRBJ1-1
CASRTSGGTGELFF,TRBV2,TRBJ2-2
CASSSWTGYTF,TRBV7-2,TRBJ1-2
CASSTAGGSYEQYF,TRBV21-1,TRBJ2-7
CASSLGLAGGYEQYF,TRBV12-3/TRBV12-4,TRBJ2-7
CASTLYQGNTGELFF,TRBV5-1,TRBJ2-2
CSARGDSQYDGYTF,TRBV20-1,TRBJ1-2
CASSEARVQYF,TRBV6-1,TRBJ2-7
CASFASSYEQYF,TRBV27,TRBJ2-7
CATSRDLSGSVKTQYF,TRBV15,TRBJ2-5
CASSGETNYEQYF,TRBV6-5,TRBJ2-7
CASSLIGARGSYNEQFF,TRBV5-1,TRBJ2-1
CASSGYRAANEKLFF,TRBV6-1,TRBJ1-4